The source of this T cell receptor beta chain is a study of blood T cell repertoires in COVID-19. This CDR3 comprises 13 residues. Trimming took off 6 bases at V and 0 bases at J, with 8 bases between the two ends. Germline CDR1 and CDR2: KGHSH and LQKENI. The table came from immunoSEQ multiplex PCR; TCRdb's copy has only in-frame clones and leaves some out. The data contain about 120,000 clones, around 90% of them singletons. This chain joins TRBV18 and TRBJ1-1; D remains ambiguous. This TCR derives from a woman aged 50 to 60 with acute or convalescent COVID-19. The sequencing input was peripheral blood. As DNA, the CDR3 is TGTGCCAGCTCCATCGACATGAACACTGAAGCTTTCTTT. Protein sequence: CASSIDMNTEAFF. The complete variable domain, with remaining parts taken from reference TRBV18 and TRBJ1-1, reads NAGVMQNPRHLVRRRGQEARLRCSPMKGHSHVYWYRQLPEEGLKFMVYLQKENIIDESGMPKERFSAEFPKEGPSILRIQQVVRGDSAAYFCASSIDMNTEAFFGQGTRLTVV.